The 16 T cell receptor beta chains below all came from one sample that was sequenced in a study of T-cell memory formation after mild COVID-19. TCRdb ran MiXCR on the 5' RACE reads and lists one entry per CDR3 protein. The table lists 250,000 to 300,000 distinct CDR3 sequences, 16% of them singletons. Material: PBMCs or a T cell subset sorted from them (not recorded which). These receptor sequences come from a man between 18 and 35 years old who had mild COVID-19 (a few samples of this study predate the infection). Cell type and time point are not known.

This clonotype has ten or more counts. J is TRBJ2-1 and V is TRBV4-3; the D gene is possibly TRBD2 (6 bases). Trimming removed 0 bases at V and 6 bases at J, with 6 bases between. The CDR3 runs to 13 residues. The germline V gene encodes CDR1 LGHNA and CDR2 YSLEER. The CDR3 region has the DNA TGCGCCAGCAGCCAAGAACTAGCCAATGAGCAGTTCTTC. Translation gives CASSQELANEQFF.

This clonotype was seen a handful of times. V usage is TRBV15 and J usage is TRBJ2-1; 7 bases line up with TRBD1. Losses at the gene ends were 0 bases for V and 2 bases for J; bases not matched to a gene: 1. Per the germline V gene, CDR1 is LNHNV and CDR2 is YYDKDF (reference sequence). This CDR3 region has 15 residues. The DNA of the CDR3 is TGTGCCACCAGCAGAGAAGGGGGCGCCTACAATGAGCAGTTCTTC. This encodes CATSREGGAYNEQFF.

This clonotype was detected a few times. V gene TRBV10-3 combines with J gene TRBJ1-2, with D unclear. Between the trimmed V and J ends, which lost 0 bases and 3 bases, there was a span of 8 bases. This CDR3 is 14 amino acids long. Germline V lookup: CDR1 ENHRY, CDR2 SYGVKD. CDR3 loop: CAISESARYYGYTF. Written as DNA, the CDR3 is TGTGCCATCAGTGAGTCGGCCAGGTACTATGGCTACACCTTC.

This clonotype was seen repeatedly, ten times or more. The chain employs TRBV5-1 and TRBJ1-1, with a possible D match to TRBD1 (5 bases). Trimming removed 1 base at V and 3 bases at J, with 10 bases between. The CDR3 has 14 residues. In germline, CDR1 is SGHRS, CDR2 YFSETQ. The CDR3 is CASSLSDSYTEAFF. CDR3 DNA sequence: TGCGCCAGCAGCTTGTCTGACAGCTACACTGAAGCTTTCTTT.

The sample holds a few counts of this clonotype. The chain carries TRBV7-3 and TRBJ2-1; 11 bases match TRBD2. J was trimmed by 4 bases and V by 5 bases; bases with no gene match: 4. The CDR3 totals 15 residues. Per the germline V gene, CDR1 is SGHTA and CDR2 is FQGTGA. CDR3 in amino acids: CASSQGLAAYNEQFF. CDR3 nucleotide sequence: TGTGCCAGCAGCCAGGGACTAGCGGCGTACAATGAGCAGTTCTTC.

At least ten counts were recorded for this clonotype. V usage is TRBV30 and J usage is TRBJ2-4; D uncertain. Trimming stripped 4 bases from V and 0 bases from J, with 16 bases between. This CDR3 has 16 amino acids. Germline CDR1 is GTSNPN and CDR2 is SVGIG (reference sequence). The CDR3 region has the DNA TGTGCCTGGACCCCCGGGTCCTATCTAGCCAAAAACATTCAGTACTTC. Translated: CAWTPGSYLAKNIQYF.

This rearrangement joins TRBV20-1 to TRBJ1-1; D is unclear. The CDR3 is 19 amino acids. Germline CDR1 and CDR2: DFQATT and SNEGSKA (reference sequence). Trimming cost V 0 bases and J 3 bases, with 26 bases left between them. CDR3 bases: TGCAGTGCTAGAGATCTCGCCCCGGGCAGTCCTACTCCGTACACTGAAGCTTTCTTT. Amino acid sequence: CSARDLAPGSPTPYTEAFF.

This clonotype has a count of ten or more. The V and J genes are TRBV7-2 and TRBJ2-7; D might be TRBD1 (6 bases). CDR3 length: 16 amino acids. CDR1 is SGHTA and CDR2 is FQGNSA in the germline V gene. CDR3 in amino acids: CASRTTGQGRSHEQYV. CDR3 nucleotides: TGTGCCAGCAGAACTACGGGGCAGGGGCGCTCCCACGAGCAGTACGTC.

This clonotype was seen only a few times. This rearrangement joins TRBV28 to TRBJ1-2, with D maybe TRBD1 (5 bases). V was shortened by 5 bases and J by 4 bases, with 23 bases between the two germline ends. The germline V gene encodes CDR1 MDHEN and CDR2 SYDVKM. The CDR3 runs 17 residues. The CDR3 sequence: CASSPSRWGTASYGYTF. As DNA, the CDR3 is TGTGCCAGCAGTCCCTCGAGATGGGGGACGGCAAGCTATGGCTACACCTTC.

The sample holds many counts of this clonotype. This chain connects TRBV7-9 to TRBJ2-5; possible D gene TRBD2, 6 bases. Germline assignment: CDR1 SEHNR and CDR2 FQNEAQ (reference sequence). Between the trimmed V and J ends, which lost 4 bases and 5 bases, there was a span of 17 bases. The CDR3 runs 15 residues. The CDR3 reads CASSWASGSGETQYF. CDR3 nucleotide sequence: TGTGCCAGCAGCTGGGCAAGCGGGTCGGGGGAGACCCAGTACTTC.

This sequence joins TRBV29-1 and TRBJ1-2; 7 nucleotides agree with TRBD1. The germline V gene has CDR1 SQVTM and CDR2 ANQGSEA. V was pared by 7 bases and J by 0 bases, with 5 bases of the junction left unmatched. CDR3 size: 13 residues. The CDR3 spells CSAWTGSNYGYTF. The CDR3 coding sequence is TGCAGCGCTTGGACAGGTTCTAACTATGGCTACACCTTC.

The gene calls are TRBV7-9 and TRBJ2-7; D possibly corresponds to TRBD2 (6 bases). Germline-derived CDR1 and CDR2 are SEHNR and FQNEAQ (reference sequence). This CDR3 is built from 14 residues. V lost 5 bases to trimming and J lost 2 bases, with 13 bases between them. The CDR3 loop reads CASSPLGGTYEQYF. As DNA, the CDR3 is TGTGCCAGCAGCCCCCTCGGGGGAACCTACGAGCAGTACTTC.

The V call is TRBV6-5, the J call TRBJ1-5, with D unresolved. CDR3 length: 14 amino acids. Trimming removed 6 bases from V and 0 bases from J, with 9 bases in between. The germline V gene encodes CDR1 MNHEY and CDR2 SVGAGI. For the CDR3, the DNA is TGTGCCAGCAGCCGAACGGTTAGCAATCAGCCCCAGCATTTT. This sequence encodes CASSRTVSNQPQHF.

This clonotype was seen a handful of times. V gene TRBV6-1 combines with J gene TRBJ1-1; D is possibly TRBD1 (5 bases). V was clipped by 2 bases and J by 4 bases, with 14 bases between them. Germline values: CDR1 MNHNS, CDR2 SASEGT. CDR3 length: 15 amino acids. DNA of the CDR3: TGTGCCAGCAGTGAACGATGGGGCGTGGGCACTGAAGCTTTCTTT. Translation gives CASSERWGVGTEAFF.

This chain uses TRBV3-1 with TRBJ1-5; D is undetermined. The CDR3 covers 16 residues. Looked up from germline, CDR1 is LGHDT and CDR2 is YNNKEL (reference sequence). V shed 1 base and J shed 2 bases, with 12 bases lying between them. CDR3: CASSQGVGSGNQPQHF. CDR3 coding DNA: TGTGCCAGCAGCCAAGGGGTGGGATCCGGCAATCAGCCCCAGCATTTT.

This clonotype was counted between two and nine times. The genes are TRBV5-1 and TRBJ1-1; tentative D call: TRBD1 (6 bases). Germline V gives CDR1 SGHRS, CDR2 YFSETQ. The CDR3 totals 15 residues. V was pared by 3 bases and J by 1 base, with 13 bases between. CDR3 sequence reads: CASSSNSRGNTEAFF. CDR3 nucleotides: TGCGCCAGCAGCTCCAATTCCAGGGGGAACACTGAAGCTTTCTTT.